This T cell receptor beta chain was profiled in a study of T-cell memory formation after mild COVID-19. The CDR3 covers 19 residues. Germline V CDR1 and CDR2: MNHEY, SVGEGT. The trim removed 2 bases at V and 0 bases at J, leaving 11 bases unmatched. TCRdb reanalysed the 5' RACE reads using MiXCR and keeps one entry per CDR3 protein. The sample lists about 190,000 distinct CDR3 sequences, approximately 20% seen once, with 2.4% in the top ten. The material sequenced was PBMCs or a T cell subset sorted from them (not recorded which). This receptor was taken from an adult woman who had mild COVID-19 (a few samples of this study predate the infection). Cell type and time point are not known. The chain links TRBV6-2 or TRBV6-3 to TRBJ2-3; 10 bases align to TRBD2. CDR3 sequence: CASSYTTTSSGGSTDTQYF. The CDR3 DNA reads as TGTGCCAGCAGTTACACAACAACCTCTAGCGGGGGAAGCACAGATACGCAGTATTTT.